The present entry profiles one T cell receptor beta chain with its context. Its target antigen remains unknown. No base qualities exist here, and no much larger clone lies one base off it. This sample stems from a study of blood T cell repertoires in COVID-19 (TCRdb year 2020). About the study as a whole: Samples from collaborators originated in the United States, Italy and Spain and spanned both the acute and convalescent phases of COVID-19. Deeply sampled blood TCRbeta repertoires from subjects exposed to, actively infected with, or recovered from COVID-19 were included in the dataset. The repertoires were released in a freely available public database intended as a resource for research on the immune response to SARS-CoV-2. Nearly every sample came with metadata listing a de-identified subject ID, COVID-19 status, age in years and sex. The prospective study material was composed of cDNA or gDNA derived from T cells, B-cell-depleted T cells, or PBMCs. Samples were obtained from the ongoing ImmuneRACE study (first 160 participants) and from some 1,300 subjects provided by 6 global collaborators. Where available, HLA class I and class II types were taken from metadata supplied by the sample provider and were not determined by assay-based typing. The paper's findings and limits, for the study overall: The quantity of clinical and demographic metadata differed by source and by participant and was supplied without curation.

Each collaborating institution followed its own protocols to collect whole blood in K2EDTA tubes. For TCRbeta analysis, collaborators shipped samples as frozen whole blood, isolated PBMCs, or DNA extracted from either of those sample types. TCRbeta CDR3 regions were amplified from genomic DNA using the immunoSEQ Assay, a bias-controlled multiplex PCR. Per the source publication's procedure: The number of nucleated cells in each sample was estimated by amplification of reference gene primers within the assay. To quantify the absolute abundance of each unique TCRbeta CDR3 rearrangement, sequence reads were collapsed and filtered. For each sample, productive Simpson clonality was calculated as the square root of Simpson's diversity index across productive rearrangements. TCRdb took over this immuneACCESS table, retaining in-frame rearrangements with V and J assigned. Such tables are incomplete; in checked studies, under half of the missing clones stem from an unresolved V gene, and the remainder is unexplained. For V, J and clone size, that table is used; D and trimming come from the DNA. The sample records under 130,000 clones, 80% to 90% of which are singletons. The leading ten clones occupy 32% of the sample.

The CDR3 covers 14 residues, taking in both the cysteine and the phenylalanine. The read is trimmed to its CDR3 DNA, 42 bases read in frame from base 1. Between the V and J ends, shortened by 1 base and 7 bases respectively, the junction contains 14 bases. CDR1 and CDR2, per the germline V gene, are MGHRA and YSYEKL. Here the chain combines TRBV4-1 and TRBJ2-7; no D segment can be confidently identified. Specimen: peripheral blood. The sequence derives from an elderly woman with acute or convalescent COVID-19. The bases read TGCGCCAGCAGCCAAGTCGGTGGCCAGAGGGAGCAGTACTTC. This sequence encodes CASSQVGGQREQYF.